This T cell receptor (beta chain) is from a study of OX40 agonist ivuxolimab in advanced cancers. Study-wide context: Ivuxolimab doses were 0.01, 0.1, 0.3, 1.5, 3 or 10 mg/kg every 2 weeks. Patients with prior anti-PD-1, anti-PD-L1 or anti-CTLA-4 therapy were eligible; roughly 41% had some.

This clone was detected a few times. As yet, its antigen is unknown. The trim removed 2 bases at V and 5 bases at J, leaving 3 bases unmatched. From germline, CDR1 is LGHNA and CDR2 YNFKEQ. This CDR3 is built from 15 residues. Findings and caveats of the study: At 0.1 to 3.0 mg/kg and by week 6, CD4+ and CD8+ T cells in the blood had expanded clonally. Expanded clones tended on average to be more numerous among CD8+ T cells than CD4+.

Measured with immunoSEQ multiplex PCR; TCRdb has only the in-frame clones, and not every one. The sample records some 59,000 clones, 75% to 95% being singletons. The clonotype was recovered from an adult with an advanced solid tumor such as melanoma, head and neck, liver or kidney cancer. This chain connects TRBV4-2 to TRBJ2-1, with 10 bases fitting TRBD2. The sequencing here drew on CD4+ or CD8+ T cells sorted from blood, taken in a trial of the OX40 agonist ivuxolimab. This chain's CDR3 is CASSQLAGANNEQFF. The CDR3 region has the DNA TGTGCCAGCAGCCAACTAGCGGGGGCTAACAATGAGCAGTTCTTC.